The 13 T cell receptor beta chains reported below all come from one sample, sequenced in a study of blood T cell repertoires in COVID-19. The method was immunoSEQ multiplex PCR; TCRdb's version includes in-frame clones alone and lacks a portion of them. Counted here are over 150,000 clones, around 90% occurring once; the ten biggest clones make up around 2.3%. Input material: PBMCs or T cells enriched from blood (not recorded which). The source of these receptors is a young woman who had recovered from COVID-19.

Written as DNA, the CDR3 is TGTGCCAGCAGTCCCGGACTAGCGGGGGCCGGGGGTGAGCAGTTCTTC. It specifies CASSPGLAGAGGEQFF. The V gene is TRBV6-2 or TRBV6-3, the J gene TRBJ2-1; TRBD2 matches at 13 bases. Trimming took 5 bases from V and 9 from J; bases not matched to a gene: 10. Germline CDR1 and CDR2: MNHEY and SVGEGT. The CDR3 sequence is 16 residues long.

The chain uses TRBV30 and TRBJ1-5; D is uncertain. The CDR3 is made up of 13 amino acids. V was trimmed by 1 base and J by 4 bases, leaving 8 bases between them. CDR1 is GTSNPN and CDR2 is SVGIG in the germline V gene (reference sequence). The CDR3, as DNA: TGTGCCTGGAGTGCAGCGGATAATCAGCCCCAGCATTTT. Protein product: CAWSAADNQPQHF.

The chain combines TRBV4-1 with TRBJ2-2; TRBD2 aligns across 9 bases. Germline loops: CDR1 MGHRA, CDR2 YSYEKL. V gave up 1 base and J gave up 4 bases; unmatched junction bases: 13. This CDR3 region has 19 residues. The chain's CDR3 is CASSQGPSGGLGGTGELFF. CDR3 nucleotides: TGCGCCAGCAGCCAAGGTCCCAGCGGGGGGCTGGGGGGCACCGGGGAGCTGTTTTTT.

The chain employs TRBV29-1 and TRBJ1-6, with D perhaps TRBD1 (6 bases). CDR3 size: 13 residues. Germline CDR1 SQVTM, CDR2 ANQGSEA. Trimming cost V 7 bases and J 4 bases, with 11 bases left between them. Written as DNA, the CDR3 is TGCAGCGCCTTGGACAGATATAATTCACCCCTCCACTTT. This translates into CSALDRYNSPLHF.

This clone appeared a few times. The chain uses TRBV6-6 and TRBJ1-1; maybe TRBD1 (6 bases). The CDR3 has 13 residues. V was clipped by 6 bases and J by 1 base, with 9 bases between them. Germline V CDR1 and CDR2: MNHNY, SVGAGI (reference sequence). CDR3 sequence: CASSQDRNTEAFF. Written as DNA, the CDR3 is TGTGCCAGCAGCCAGGACAGGAACACTGAAGCTTTCTTT.

This clone was seen just once. This rearrangement joins TRBV14 to TRBJ2-7, with TRBD2 matching over 10 bases. J gave up 4 bases and V 1 base, and 10 bases lay outside the gene matches. There are 17 residues in the CDR3. Per germline, CDR1 SGHDN and CDR2 FVKESK. CDR3: CASSQGGGLAEGYEQYF. The CDR3 DNA reads as TGTGCCAGCAGCCAAGGGGGAGGACTAGCGGAGGGTTACGAGCAGTACTTC.

V is TRBV29-1 and J is TRBJ1-2; D unresolved. V dropped 3 bases and J dropped 4 bases, with 9 bases sitting between them. The germline CDR1 and CDR2 sequences are SQVTM and ANQGSEA. The length of the CDR3 is 12 residues. The DNA for the CDR3 is TGCAGCGTTGAGGGCGGAGGCTATGGCTACACCTTC. As protein: CSVEGGGYGYTF.

The rearrangement links TRBV3-1 (or the pseudogene TRBV3-2) to TRBJ2-5; D gene unclear. In germline, CDR1 is LGHDT, CDR2 YNNKEL (reference sequence). V dropped 1 base and J dropped 5 bases, with 8 bases sitting between them. This CDR3 is 13 amino acids long. As DNA, the CDR3 is TGTGCCAGCAGCCAAGTCTTCTTGGAGACCCAGTACTTC. Its translation is CASSQVFLETQYF.

This chain joins TRBV28 and TRBJ1-2; D may be TRBD1 (6 bases). The germline V gene encodes CDR1 MDHEN and CDR2 SYDVKM. The CDR3 totals 15 residues. Trimming took off 2 bases at V and 4 bases at J, with 14 bases between the two ends. Here the CDR3 reads CASSLPRTDSYGYTF. In nucleotides, the CDR3 is TGTGCCAGCAGTTTACCGAGGACAGACTCCTATGGCTACACCTTC.

The genes are TRBV24-1 and TRBJ2-2; D not certain. This CDR3 comprises 13 residues. The germline gives CDR1 KGHDR, CDR2 SFDVKD. V lost 5 bases to trimming and J lost 1 base, with 4 bases between them. Written as DNA, the CDR3 is TGTGCCACCAGTGGAGGGAACACCGGGGAGCTGTTTTTT. Translating gives CATSGGNTGELFF.

The chain combines TRBV29-1 with TRBJ1-4; TRBD1 aligns across 10 bases. The CDR3 consists of 13 residues. Trimming cost V 6 bases and J 4 bases; bases outside gene matches: 2. Germline lookup yields CDR1 SQVTM and CDR2 ANQGSEA. The CDR3 region is CSVGTGDNEKLFF. The CDR3 DNA is TGCAGCGTCGGGACAGGGGATAATGAAAAACTGTTTTTT.

The rearrangement joins TRBV2 to TRBJ1-3, with D unclear. Trimming removed 1 base from V and 4 bases from J, with 8 bases in between. Germline-derived CDR1 and CDR2 are SNHLY and FYNNEI. This CDR3 region has 14 residues. The chain's CDR3 is CASSEEQAGNTIYF. Here the CDR3 DNA reads TGTGCCAGCAGTGAAGAGCAGGCCGGAAACACCATATATTTT.

The chain couples TRBV9 to TRBJ2-3, with 7 bases that match TRBD1. V shed 4 bases and J 2 bases; nucleotides not matched to a gene: 7. The CDR3 loop spans 15 amino acids. In germline, CDR1 is SGDLS, CDR2 YYNGEE. CDR3 sequence: CASSFTGDPTDTQYF. For the CDR3, the DNA is TGTGCCAGCAGCTTTACAGGGGATCCCACAGATACGCAGTATTTT. Full variable domain (remainder filled in from reference TRBV9 and TRBJ2-3): DSGVTQTPKHLITATGQRVTLRCSPRSGDLSVYWYQQSLDQGLQFLIQYYNGEERAKGNILERFSAQQFPDLHSELNLSSLELGDSALYFCASSFTGDPTDTQYFGPGTRLTVL.